This T cell receptor beta chain is from a study of identical twins. Points from the study as a whole: Within cord blood, abundant beta clonotypes carried fewer insertions, but memory repertoires showed no such trend.

CDR1 and CDR2 (germline): SNHLY, FYNNEI. This CDR3 spans 13 amino acids. The germline V and J ends were trimmed by 7 bases and 4 bases, with 8 bases remaining between them. A universal primer site was incorporated via template switching, and the cDNA contained unique molecular identifiers. From the 5' RACE reads, TCRdb called clonotypes with MiXCR, one entry per CDR3 protein. This sample has about 730,000 distinct CDR3 sequences, with around 20% found just once. Of note for this clonotype: The antigen remains unidentified.

The sample was also linked to a second study, of T cells expressing NK-cell markers. That work states: The eight sequenced donors comprised seven who were HCMV-seropositive and one who was seronegative. Researchers report these clonotypes also headed the CD3+CD56-NKG2C+ fraction in several donors.

Specimen: PBMCs. This chain connects TRBV2 to TRBJ1-6, with no clear D. The receptor's source is a woman between 18 and 30 years old in good health. CDR3: CASKGRYNSPLHF. The CDR3 DNA reads TGTGCCAGCAAGGGTCGTTATAATTCACCCCTCCACTTT.